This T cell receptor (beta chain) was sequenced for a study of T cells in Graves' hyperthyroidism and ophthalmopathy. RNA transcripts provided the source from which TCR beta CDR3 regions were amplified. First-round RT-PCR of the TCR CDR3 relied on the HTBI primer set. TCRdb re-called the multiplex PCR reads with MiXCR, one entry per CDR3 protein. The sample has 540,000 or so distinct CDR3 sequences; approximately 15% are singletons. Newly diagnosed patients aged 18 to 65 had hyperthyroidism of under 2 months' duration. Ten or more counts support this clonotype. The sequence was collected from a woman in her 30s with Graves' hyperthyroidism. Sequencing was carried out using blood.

The CDR3 spells CASSQVGEQFF. In nucleotides, the CDR3 is TGTGCCAGCAGCCAAGTAGGAGAGCAGTTCTTC. The chain recombines TRBV3-1 with TRBJ2-1; no reliable D call. Germline assignment: CDR1 LGHDT and CDR2 YNNKEL (reference sequence). V shed 1 base and J shed 10 bases, with 5 bases lying between them. This CDR3 spans 11 amino acids.